Listed here are 28 T cell receptor beta chains from one sample, sequenced in a study of blood T cell repertoires in COVID-19. Using immunoSEQ multiplex PCR, the repertoire was profiled, and TCRdb retains in-frame clones only, with some absent. The sample records about 180,000 clones, around 85% being singletons. Sequencing was done on a sample of peripheral blood. The receptor set was obtained from an elderly woman with acute or convalescent COVID-19.

This chain joins TRBV5-1 and TRBJ1-2; 10 bases match TRBD1. The junction had 8 bases not matched to a gene; V was cut back by 4 bases and J by 14 bases. This CDR3 is 12 amino acids long. Germline values: CDR1 SGHRS, CDR2 YFSETQ. The CDR3: CASSPPPGQGTF. The CDR3 DNA reads TGCGCCAGCAGCCCACCGCCGGGACAGGGGACCTTC.

The chain recombines TRBV6-5 with TRBJ1-5; D is uncertain. V lost 5 bases and J lost 2, with 7 bases in between. CDR3 length: 13 residues. The germline CDR1 and CDR2 sequences are MNHEY and SVGAGI. The CDR3 spells CASSIEGNQPQHF. The DNA of the CDR3 is TGTGCCAGCAGTATCGAGGGCAATCAGCCCCAGCATTTT.

The rearrangement uses TRBV11-3 and TRBJ2-5, with a weak D call TRBD2 (7 bases). The germline V gene has CDR1 SGHNT and CDR2 YENEEA. The CDR3 is 13 amino acids. The ends were cut back, 2 bases at V and 7 bases at J, with 11 bases in the middle. This chain's CDR3 is CASSLWGGGTQYF. CDR3 in DNA: TGTGCCAGCAGCTTATGGGGAGGGGGGACCCAGTACTTC.

V and J are TRBV19 and TRBJ2-4, with 7 bases fitting TRBD2. Trimming cost V 5 bases and J 9 bases; bases outside gene matches: 10. Germline values: CDR1 LNHDA, CDR2 SQIVND (reference sequence). This CDR3 contains 14 residues. The CDR3 is CASSDRGSGPIQYF. CDR3 in DNA: TGTGCCAGTAGTGACCGCGGGAGCGGACCCATTCAGTACTTC.

This clone appeared a few times. CDR3 bases: TGTGCCAGCAGTGGGCTAGCGGGCTACGAGCAGTACTTC. Translating gives CASSGLAGYEQYF. The rearrangement uses TRBV2 and TRBJ2-7; TRBD2 agrees at 8 bases. V shed 4 bases, J shed 3 bases, and the junction held 2 bases outside the gene matches. The CDR3 runs to 13 residues. Germline values: CDR1 SNHLY, CDR2 FYNNEI.

J is TRBJ1-5 and V is TRBV5-8; perhaps TRBD1 as D (5 bases). CDR1 SGHTS and CDR2 YDEGEE come from the germline V gene. V dropped 1 base and J dropped 9 bases, with 11 bases sitting between them. The CDR3 is 13 residues long. CDR3 residues: CASSLQGPLPQHF. The CDR3 DNA reads as TGTGCCAGCAGCTTGCAGGGCCCCTTGCCCCAGCATTTT.

The V and J genes are TRBV19 and TRBJ1-1, with a tentative D call TRBD1 (6 bases). This CDR3 has 14 residues. V was shortened by 7 bases and J by 5 bases, with 17 bases between the two germline ends. Germline CDR1 is LNHDA and CDR2 is SQIVND (reference sequence). The CDR3 coding sequence is TGTGCCAGTACCCACCTGGGGGGGCAGACTGAAGCTTTCTTT. It specifies CASTHLGGQTEAFF.

The chain has TRBV7-2 and TRBJ2-7; D not certain. The V and J ends lost 1 base and 4 bases respectively, with 5 bases between them. The V gene's germline CDR1 is SGHTA and CDR2 FQGNSA. CDR3 length equals 12 residues. CDR3 nucleotides: TGTGCCAGCAGCTTAGACTTGTACGAGCAGTACTTC. This encodes CASSLDLYEQYF.

The gene calls are TRBV2 and TRBJ2-3; tentative D call: TRBD2 (6 bases). CDR3 length: 16 amino acids. V gave up 7 bases and J gave up 1 base, with 18 bases separating them. Per germline, CDR1 SNHLY and CDR2 FYNNEI. CDR3 sequence: CASIEGGPPGTDTQYF. CDR3 nucleotide sequence: TGTGCCAGCATAGAGGGAGGCCCCCCTGGCACAGATACGCAGTATTTT.

The rearrangement uses TRBV27 and TRBJ1-5; 9 nucleotides align to TRBD1. V lost 5 bases to trimming and J lost 3 bases; unmatched junction nucleotides: 2. The CDR3 has 14 residues. Germline V gene sequence: CDR1 MNHEY, CDR2 SMNVEV (reference sequence). CDR3: CASSGTGPNQPQHF. As DNA, the CDR3 is TGTGCCAGCAGTGGGACAGGGCCCAATCAGCCCCAGCATTTT.

The chain joins TRBV12-3 or TRBV12-4 to TRBJ1-2, with no clear D. This CDR3 contains 11 residues. V lost 2 bases and J lost 7, with 5 bases in between. CDR3 sequence: CASSLRGGYTF. CDR3 coding DNA: TGTGCCAGCAGTTTACGGGGTGGCTACACCTTC.

The chain employs TRBV6-5 and TRBJ1-2; 11 positions agree with TRBD1. V shed 2 bases, J shed 7 bases, and the junction held 9 bases outside the gene matches. Germline-derived CDR1 and CDR2 are MNHEY and SVGAGI. The CDR3 is 16 amino acids. In DNA form, the CDR3 reads TGTGCCAGCAGTTACGACACCGGACAGGGGGCGCGTGGCTACACCTTC. This encodes CASSYDTGQGARGYTF.

This chain joins TRBV6-1 and TRBJ1-2, with 10 bases matching TRBD1. The CDR3 is made up of 15 amino acids. V shed 4 bases and J 4 bases; nucleotides not matched to a gene: 6. Germline lookup yields CDR1 MNHNS and CDR2 SASEGT. CDR3 sequence: CASSVAGTGVYGYTF. For the CDR3, the DNA is TGTGCCAGCAGTGTAGCCGGGACAGGGGTCTATGGCTACACCTTC.

The chain joins TRBV2 to TRBJ1-5, with 7 bases fitting TRBD1. CDR1 and CDR2 (germline): SNHLY, FYNNEI. J was trimmed by 5 bases and V by 1 base; bases with no gene match: 2. The CDR3 consists of 14 residues. In DNA, the CDR3 is TGTGCCAGCAGTGAAGTGGGACAGTATCAGCCCCAGCATTTT. It codes for CASSEVGQYQPQHF.

This clone came up once. J is TRBJ2-6 and V is TRBV30; D is unclear. Deletions cut 3 bases from V and 2 bases from J, with 5 bases between. CDR3 length: 13 amino acids. Germline V gene data show CDR1 as GTSNPN and CDR2 as SVGIG (reference sequence). The CDR3 sequence: CAWRQPGANVLTF. DNA of the CDR3: TGTGCCTGGAGACAGCCTGGGGCCAACGTCCTGACTTTC.

This clone was seen just once. The rearrangement uses TRBV7-2 and TRBJ2-3, with no clear D. Germline loops: CDR1 SGHTA, CDR2 FQGNSA. V lost 3 bases, J lost 4 bases, and 11 bases lay in between. There are 14 residues in the CDR3. DNA of the CDR3: TGTGCCAGCAGCTTCCAACCTAGAGCAGATACGCAGTATTTT. Amino acid sequence: CASSFQPRADTQYF.

The gene calls are TRBV20-1 and TRBJ2-3; 10 positions agree with TRBD2. Germline V gene data show CDR1 as DFQATT and CDR2 as SNEGSKA (reference sequence). The CDR3 loop spans 14 amino acids. The V gene end was trimmed by 3 bases and the J gene end by 5 bases; junction bases not matched to a gene: 5. The CDR3 DNA reads as TGCAGTGCTAGTCCGGGACTAGCGATAGATACGCAGTATTTT. It yields the protein CSASPGLAIDTQYF.

This chain joins TRBV25-1 and TRBJ1-1; weak D call: TRBD1 (6 bases). Trimming shortened V by 4 bases and J by 1 base, and 10 bases separated the two germline ends. CDR1 is MGHDK, CDR2 SYGVNS, per germline. The CDR3 is made up of 14 amino acids. This chain's CDR3 is CASSGVTGNTEAFF. In DNA form, the CDR3 reads TGTGCCAGCAGTGGCGTGACAGGGAACACTGAAGCTTTCTTT. Variable domain in full (rest from reference TRBV25-1 and TRBJ1-1): EADIYQTPRYLVIGTGKKITLECSQTMGHDKMYWYQQDPGMELHLIHYSYGVNSTEKGDLSSESTVSRIRTEHFPLTLESARPSHTSQYLCASSGVTGNTEAFFGQGTRLTVV.

The chain couples TRBV11-2 to TRBJ2-7; tentative D call: TRBD1 (6 bases). Germline assignment: CDR1 SGHAT and CDR2 FQNNGV. CDR3 size: 16 residues. V lost 5 bases to trimming and J lost 5 bases, with 22 bases between them. Written as DNA, the CDR3 is TGTGCCAGCAGCAACGGACAGCTAGGAAATTCGGACGAGCAGTACTTC. It translates to CASSNGQLGNSDEQYF. The full variable domain, with the rest looked up from reference TRBV11-2 and TRBJ2-7, is EAGVAQSPRYKIIEKRQSVAFWCNPISGHATLYWYQQILGQGPKLLIQFQNNGVVDDSQLPKDRFSAERLKGVDSTLKIQPAKLEDSAVYLCASSNGQLGNSDEQYFGPGTRLTVT.

The chain is built from TRBV5-6 and TRBJ1-6; the D gene is possibly TRBD1 (6 bases). Germline V gene sequence: CDR1 SGHDT, CDR2 YYEEEE. The CDR3 sequence is 14 residues long. Trimming left V 7 bases short and J 7 bases short, with 15 bases between. The CDR3 sequence is CASGDGQYNSPLHF. The CDR3 DNA sequence: TGTGCCAGCGGGGATGGACAGTACAATTCACCCCTCCACTTT.

This clone was counted only a few times. The rearrangement uses TRBV28 and TRBJ1-3; the match to TRBD1 covers 9 bases. V lost 5 bases and J lost 3; bases outside the gene matches: 8. CDR1 is MDHEN, CDR2 SYDVKM, per germline. This CDR3 contains 16 residues. Here the CDR3 DNA reads TGTGCCAGCAGTCCCACGGGACAGGGATATGGAAACACCATATATTTT. It yields the protein CASSPTGQGYGNTIYF.

The rearrangement links TRBV11-2 to TRBJ1-2, with D possibly matching TRBD1 (6 bases). The CDR3 has 17 amino acids. V was trimmed by 6 bases and J by 8 bases, leaving 28 bases between them. Germline V gene sequence: CDR1 SGHAT, CDR2 FQNNGV. CDR3 sequence (DNA): TGTGCCAGCAGTCGATTAGATTCTTGGGACAACCCCGACGGCTACACCTTC. This encodes CASSRLDSWDNPDGYTF.

The V call is TRBV7-2, the J call TRBJ2-7; D is undetermined. Germline values: CDR1 SGHTA, CDR2 FQGNSA. The CDR3 has 13 amino acids. Deletions cut 4 bases from V and 0 bases from J, with 7 bases between. CDR3 nucleotide sequence: TGTGCCAGCAGCTCCCCGAGCTCCTACGAGCAGTACTTC. Protein product: CASSSPSSYEQYF.

The chain is built from TRBV18 and TRBJ2-7; 9 nucleotides line up with TRBD2. Per the germline V gene, CDR1 is KGHSH and CDR2 is LQKENI. The CDR3 contains 17 residues. J lost 0 bases, V lost 2 bases, and 8 bases had no gene match. The CDR3 reads CASSPSGGGASSYEQYF. In nucleotides, the CDR3 is TGTGCCAGCTCACCATCTGGCGGGGGGGCTAGCTCCTACGAGCAGTACTTC.

This rearrangement joins TRBV6-6 to TRBJ1-6, with D possibly TRBD1 on 5 matching bases. In germline, CDR1 is MNHNY, CDR2 SVGAGI (reference sequence). This CDR3 is 17 amino acids long. Deletions cut 5 bases from V and 7 bases from J, with 21 bases between. CDR3 in DNA: TGTGCCAGCAGTCCAAACCAGTTGTACGGGGGGAATTCACCCCTCCACTTT. It specifies CASSPNQLYGGNSPLHF.

This rearrangement joins TRBV12-3 or TRBV12-4 to TRBJ1-1; 7 positions agree with TRBD1. The trim removed 6 bases at V and 4 bases at J, leaving 5 bases unmatched. The CDR3 has 13 amino acids. The CDR3 DNA is TGTGCCAGCAGACTGACAGGGACCACTGAAGCTTTCTTT. Translation: CASRLTGTTEAFF.

The chain couples TRBV27 to TRBJ1-5, with TRBD1 matching over 8 bases. CDR1 is MNHEY and CDR2 is SMNVEV in the germline V gene (reference sequence). There are 17 residues in the CDR3. V dropped 5 bases and J dropped 2; count of bases not matched to a gene: 11. The CDR3, as DNA: TGTGCCAGCAGTCTGGGAGGCAGGGGGCAAGGCAATCAGCCCCAGCATTTT. Translated, it gives CASSLGGRGQGNQPQHF.

The chain recombines TRBV21-1 with TRBJ2-1; the table names TRBD1, a call not compared with the DNA. TRBV21-1 is a recognized pseudogene. The CDR3 totals 18 residues. The CDR3 sequence is CASSSGDRGRDPYNEQFF. CDR3 nucleotide sequence: TGTGCCAGCAGCAGTGGGGACAGGGGCCGTGACCCCTACAATGAGCAGTTCTTC.